This T cell receptor (beta chain) was identified in a study of blood T cell repertoires in COVID-19. Overall study: The United States, Italy and Spain were the sources of the acute and convalescent COVID-19 samples.

Using immunoSEQ multiplex PCR, the repertoire was profiled, and TCRdb retains in-frame clones only, with some absent. The sample lists roughly 60,000 clones, 75% to 90% occurring once. The germline CDR1 and CDR2 sequences are DFQATT and SNEGSKA (reference sequence). V was trimmed by 7 bases and J by 2 bases, leaving 5 bases between them. CDR3 length: 10 residues. V is TRBV20-1 and J is TRBJ2-5; D is uncertain. The material sequenced was peripheral blood. The source of this sequence is a man in his thirties or forties with COVID-19, enrolled during active disease. The CDR3 is CSVGQETQYF. CDR3 coding DNA: TGCAGTGTCGGGCAAGAGACCCAGTACTTC.